Sequencing of this TCR beta chain was carried out in a study of T cell changes during pregnancy in multiple sclerosis. Trimming took off 4 bases at V and 7 bases at J, with 15 bases between the two ends. Germline V gives CDR1 SGHDT, CDR2 YYEEEE. There are 14 residues in the CDR3. Using immunoSEQ multiplex PCR, the repertoire was profiled, and TCRdb retains in-frame clones only, with some absent. This repertoire shows 60,000 to 65,000 clones, 92% found once; its top ten account for 2.5% to 3%. This clonotype was sampled from a female donor in good health, enrolled as a control in a pregnancy study. The chain is built from TRBV5-6 and TRBJ2-1; no definite D call. Sequences were derived from peripheral blood, sampled in the second trimester of pregnancy. The CDR3 spells CASSEGLRGNEQFF. In DNA form, the CDR3 reads TGTGCCAGCAGCGAAGGATTAAGAGGTAATGAGCAGTTCTTC.